The 25 T cell receptor beta chains below come from one sample, sequenced in a study of blood T cell repertoires in COVID-19. TCRdb's table, derived via immunoSEQ multiplex PCR, lists solely in-frame clones and lacks some. The sample consists of over 150,000 clones, roughly nine tenths of them appearing once. The sample consisted of peripheral blood. These TCRs come from a man aged 18 to 35 who had recovered from COVID-19.

V usage is TRBV5-1 and J usage is TRBJ2-1, with 8 bases identical to TRBD1. V was clipped by 1 base and J by 0 bases; unmatched bases: 6. The CDR3 covers 17 residues. The germline CDR1 and CDR2 sequences are SGHRS and YFSETQ. CDR3 sequence: CASSLTRGTGSYNEQFF. CDR3 nucleotide sequence: TGCGCCAGCAGCTTGACGAGGGGGACAGGCTCCTACAATGAGCAGTTCTTC. Using reference TRBV5-1 and TRBJ2-1 for the parts outside the CDR3, the full variable domain is KAGVTQTPRYLIKTRGQQVTLSCSPISGHRSVSWYQQTPGQGLQFLFEYFSETQRNKGNFPGRFSGRQFSNSRSEMNVSTLELGDSALYLCASSLTRGTGSYNEQFFGPGTRLTVL.

The J gene is TRBJ2-1, the V gene TRBV2; 10 bases are a match to TRBD2. The CDR3 length is 15 residues. The J segment lost 9 bases and the V segment lost 6 bases, leaving 11 bases of the junction unmatched. CDR1 is SNHLY, CDR2 FYNNEI, per germline. This CDR3 reads CASRGAGGPLSEQFF. The DNA for the CDR3 is TGTGCCAGCAGAGGAGCGGGAGGGCCTTTGAGTGAGCAGTTCTTC.

The chain carries TRBV5-5 and TRBJ1-1; D remains ambiguous. Germline assignment: CDR1 SGHKS and CDR2 YYEKEE (reference sequence). The ends were cut back, 3 bases at V and 4 bases at J, with 16 bases in the middle. The CDR3 loop spans 15 amino acids. This chain's CDR3 is CASSSMGSGGTEAFF. CDR3 bases: TGTGCCAGCAGCTCGATGGGGTCCGGAGGCACTGAAGCTTTCTTT.

The chain joins TRBV7-9 to TRBJ2-4; no reliable D call. Trimming took off 5 bases at V and 5 bases at J, with 10 bases between the two ends. The CDR3 covers 13 residues. Germline V lookup: CDR1 SEHNR, CDR2 FQNEAQ (reference sequence). The CDR3 loop is CASSHDTENIQYF. CDR3 DNA sequence: TGTGCCAGCAGCCACGACACAGAAAACATTCAGTACTTC.

V usage is TRBV5-4 and J usage is TRBJ2-7, with 9 bases fitting TRBD1. The V segment lost 6 bases and the J segment 1 base; nucleotides outside the gene matches: 5. The CDR3 spans 14 residues. Germline CDR1 reads SGHNT; CDR2 reads YYREEE (reference sequence). The CDR3 protein is CASTLTGGSYEQYF. For the CDR3, the DNA is TGTGCCAGCACTCTGACAGGGGGGTCCTACGAGCAGTACTTC. Full variable domain (rest looked up from reference TRBV5-4 and TRBJ2-7): ETGVTQSPTHLIKTRGQQVTLRCSSQSGHNTVSWYQQALGQGPQFIFQYYREEENGRGNFPPRFSGLQFPNYSSELNVNALELDDSALYLCASTLTGGSYEQYFGPGTRLTVT.

This chain connects TRBV7-2 to TRBJ1-6; 8 nucleotides match TRBD1. The CDR3 is 14 amino acids. Germline CDR1 reads SGHTA; CDR2 reads FQGNSA. The V and J ends lost 5 bases and 10 bases, in that order; junction bases with no gene match: 7. CDR3 amino acids: CASSGGQVRSPLHF. CDR3 nucleotide sequence: TGTGCCAGCAGCGGGGGACAGGTCCGGTCACCCCTCCACTTT.

The chain is built from TRBV7-3 and TRBJ2-3; 12 bases are shared with TRBD2. This CDR3 comprises 17 residues. V lost 1 base to trimming and J lost 6 bases; unmatched junction nucleotides: 8. Per the germline V gene, CDR1 is SGHTA and CDR2 is FQGTGA. CDR3 amino acids: CASSLKGLAGRSDTQYF. The CDR3 DNA sequence: TGTGCCAGCAGCTTAAAAGGACTAGCGGGGAGGTCCGATACGCAGTATTTT.

This sequence joins TRBV19 and TRBJ2-2; D gene uncertain. Trimming took 5 bases from V and 5 from J, leaving 12 bases between them. The length of the CDR3 is 14 residues. Germline V gene data show CDR1 as LNHDA and CDR2 as SQIVND (reference sequence). Here the CDR3 reads CASSARGLTGELFF. As DNA, the CDR3 is TGTGCCAGTAGTGCTAGAGGTCTTACCGGGGAGCTGTTTTTT.

J is TRBJ1-6 and V is TRBV28, with 11 bases matching TRBD1. CDR1 MDHEN and CDR2 SYDVKM come from the germline V gene. V gave up 4 bases and J gave up 13 bases; unmatched junction bases: 9. There are 15 residues in the CDR3. CDR3 DNA sequence: TGTGCCAGCAGTTCCGGGACAGGGGGAGTGGTCCCCCTCCACTTT. This codes for CASSSGTGGVVPLHF.

This chain joins TRBV19 and TRBJ1-1; 7 positions agree with TRBD1. Per germline, CDR1 LNHDA and CDR2 SQIVND (reference sequence). With 3 bases clipped from V and 0 bases from J, the junction kept 1 base outside the gene matches. This CDR3 spans 14 amino acids. The CDR3: CASSIGTVNTEAFF. DNA for the CDR3: TGTGCCAGTAGTATCGGGACAGTGAACACTGAAGCTTTCTTT.

The rearrangement links TRBV6-1 to TRBJ2-4; 7 bases are a match to TRBD2. The germline CDR1 and CDR2 sequences are MNHNS and SASEGT. J gave up 0 bases and V 2 bases, and 1 base lay outside the gene matches. The CDR3 contains 15 residues. CDR3 protein: CASSETSVAKNIQYF. The CDR3 DNA reads TGTGCCAGCAGTGAAACTAGCGTAGCCAAAAACATTCAGTACTTC.

This clone was seen only once. The rearrangement joins TRBV6-5 to TRBJ2-7; no clear D gene. V was cut by 0 bases and J by 2 bases, with 11 bases left in between. The CDR3 is 15 amino acids. Germline assignment: CDR1 MNHEY and CDR2 SVGAGI. The CDR3 region has the DNA TGTGCCAGCAGTTACTCCGCCCGGGTCGCCTACGAGCAGTACTTC. Translated: CASSYSARVAYEQYF.

The chain joins TRBV7-2 to TRBJ2-2; tentatively, D is TRBD2 (6 bases). With 5 bases removed from V and 7 bases from J, the gap between germline ends came to 20 bases. CDR3 length: 16 amino acids. Germline CDR1 and CDR2: SGHTA and FQGNSA. The CDR3 spells CASSPMGGGRVGELFF. CDR3 coding DNA: TGTGCCAGCAGCCCGATGGGAGGTGGACGGGTCGGGGAGCTGTTTTTT.

This clone was seen just once. This chain connects TRBV27 to TRBJ2-1; D is possibly TRBD2 (6 bases). CDR3 size: 14 residues. V lost 7 bases and J 2 bases, leaving 12 bases between the germline ends. Germline V gene lookup returns CDR1 MNHEY and CDR2 SMNVEV (reference sequence). CDR3 DNA: TGTGCCAGCAAGCGGCGCGGGGCCTACAATGAGCAGTTCTTC. It encodes CASKRRGAYNEQFF.

The chain employs TRBV4-3 and TRBJ2-3; 7 bases are a match to TRBD1. Germline V CDR1 and CDR2: LGHNA, YSLEER. The CDR3 spans 16 residues. V shed 5 bases and J 6 bases; nucleotides not matched to a gene: 14. The CDR3 is CASSRSWGQLPDTQYF. The CDR3 DNA follows: TGCGCCAGCAGCAGAAGTTGGGGACAGTTACCTGATACGCAGTATTTT.

V usage is TRBV6-5 and J usage is TRBJ1-1; 8 bases align to TRBD1. CDR1 and CDR2 from the germline V gene are MNHEY and SVGAGI. J lost 5 bases, V lost 5 bases, and 7 bases had no gene match. The CDR3 is 14 residues long. CDR3 sequence reads: CASSRQGRETEAFF. CDR3 in DNA: TGTGCCAGCAGTAGACAGGGGAGGGAGACTGAAGCTTTCTTT.

This rearrangement joins TRBV19 to TRBJ2-1; maybe TRBD2 (6 bases). Per germline, CDR1 LNHDA and CDR2 SQIVND (reference sequence). Trimming left V 4 bases short and J 4 bases short, with 11 bases between. The CDR3 totals 14 residues. The CDR3 loop is CASSTGTAYNEQFF. As DNA, the CDR3 is TGTGCCAGTAGTACCGGGACTGCGTACAATGAGCAGTTCTTC.

V is TRBV11-2 and J is TRBJ2-1, with 9 positions matching TRBD1. V shed 4 bases and J 5 bases; nucleotides not matched to a gene: 9. This CDR3 spans 16 amino acids. Germline CDR1 and CDR2: SGHAT and FQNNGV. The chain's CDR3 is CASSSYRGRSNNEQFF. CDR3 sequence (DNA): TGTGCCAGCAGCTCCTACAGGGGGCGCAGCAACAATGAGCAGTTCTTC. Full variable domain (remainder filled in from reference TRBV11-2 and TRBJ2-1): EAGVAQSPRYKIIEKRQSVAFWCNPISGHATLYWYQQILGQGPKLLIQFQNNGVVDDSQLPKDRFSAERLKGVDSTLKIQPAKLEDSAVYLCASSSYRGRSNNEQFFGPGTRLTVL.

The chain recombines TRBV6-1 with TRBJ2-7, with 9 nucleotides matching TRBD1. The CDR3 totals 15 residues. From germline, CDR1 is MNHNS and CDR2 SASEGT. V shed 6 bases and J 1 base; nucleotides not matched to a gene: 7. DNA for the CDR3: TGTGCCAGCAGCACAACAGGGGGCAAGTCCTACGAGCAGTACTTC. The encoded protein is CASSTTGGKSYEQYF.

The chain uses TRBV7-8 and TRBJ1-6, with D perhaps TRBD1 (5 bases). The germline V and J ends were trimmed by 3 bases and 6 bases, with 15 bases remaining between them. CDR1 SGHVS and CDR2 FQNEAQ come from the germline V gene. The CDR3 runs to 16 residues. The CDR3 loop reads CASSLGPREGNSPLHF. The CDR3 bases are TGTGCCAGCAGCTTGGGGCCCCGGGAGGGTAATTCACCCCTCCACTTT.

The genes are TRBV7-9 and TRBJ1-2; 10 bases map to TRBD1. Germline V gives CDR1 SEHNR, CDR2 FQNEAQ (reference sequence). V was clipped by 5 bases and J by 5 bases; unmatched bases: 8. The CDR3 runs 15 residues. CDR3 loop: CASSPSGTGEYGYTF. The CDR3 DNA reads as TGTGCCAGCAGCCCCTCCGGGACAGGGGAGTATGGCTACACCTTC.

The rearrangement links TRBV7-2 to TRBJ1-2, with 9 nucleotides matching TRBD1. V dropped 5 bases and J dropped 7; count of bases not matched to a gene: 8. The CDR3 runs to 14 residues. CDR1 is SGHTA and CDR2 is FQGNSA in the germline V gene. DNA for the CDR3: TGTGCCAGCAGCCGGCCGGGACAGGGAGCTGGCTACACCTTC. Its protein product is CASSRPGQGAGYTF. The whole variable domain, remainder taken from reference TRBV7-2 and TRBJ1-2, is GAGVSQSPSNKVTEKGKDVELRCDPISGHTALYWYRQSLGQGLEFLIYFQGNSAPDKSGLPSDRFSAERTGGSVSTLTIQRTQQEDSAVYLCASSRPGQGAGYTFGSGTRLTVV.

As regards this clone: Its ends do not fully match the called genes, so a read error is possible. Other nucleotide sequences in the sample specify the same CDR3. This chain connects TRBV6-5 to TRBJ1-2; the D gene is possibly TRBD1 (6 bases). Germline V lookup: CDR1 MNHEY, CDR2 SVGAGI. CDR3 length: 13 residues. The CDR3 here is CASSPDSRYGYTF. In DNA form, the CDR3 reads TGTGCCAGCAGCCCGGACAGCAGATATGGCTATACCTTC.

The chain carries TRBV12-3 or TRBV12-4 and TRBJ1-2, with unresolved D. This CDR3 contains 12 residues. Trimming removed 10 bases at V and 2 bases at J, with 11 bases between. The chain's CDR3 is CATQTPNYGYTF. Here the CDR3 DNA reads TGTGCCACCCAGACTCCGAACTATGGCTACACCTTC.

V is TRBV4-1 and J is TRBJ2-7; a weak D match, TRBD1 (5 bases). Germline CDR1 MGHRA, CDR2 YSYEKL. V was pared by 1 base and J by 3 bases, with 16 bases between. The CDR3 totals 16 residues. The CDR3 reads CASSQGSKGMGYEQYF. Written as DNA, the CDR3 is TGCGCCAGCAGCCAAGGGTCTAAGGGGATGGGCTACGAGCAGTACTTC.